The T cell receptor beta chain under discussion was sequenced for a study of cytomegalovirus exposure and HLA in healthy donors. 13 Jbeta primers and 60 Vbeta primers were used for the PCR. Generated by immunoSEQ multiplex PCR, the TCRdb table keeps only in-frame clones and is missing some. Its table records some 41,000 clones. Broader study findings: In presence/absence analyses, roughly uniform sequencing depth across donors was assumed. It was approximately 160 TCR beta chains that were listed as cytomegalovirus-associated.

Germline V gene sequence: CDR1 LGHNA, CDR2 YSLEER. The V end lost 3 bases, the J end lost 9 bases, and 15 bases lay between the germline ends. The CDR3 has 14 amino acids. Concerning this clone: What it binds is unknown.

The clonotype comes from a man between 25 and 39 years old in good health and CMV-seronegative. Sequenced input: PBMCs. This chain joins TRBV4-3 and TRBJ2-1, with D perhaps TRBD2 (6 bases). DNA for the CDR3: TGCGCCAGCAGCCAGACAACCGTGGGAGGTGAGCAGTTCTTC. This sequence encodes CASSQTTVGGEQFF.